These 21 T cell receptor beta chains came from one sample sequenced in a study of OX40 agonist ivuxolimab in advanced cancers. Sequencing was performed with immunoSEQ multiplex PCR; in TCRdb, only in-frame clones are kept and a portion is missing. The sample has over 35,000 clones, 70% to 90% seen once. The input for sequencing was CD4+ or CD8+ T cells sorted from blood, taken in a trial of the OX40 agonist ivuxolimab. Receptor source: an adult with an advanced solid tumor such as melanoma, head and neck, liver or kidney cancer.

J is TRBJ2-7 and V is TRBV27, with D unclear. Germline CDR1 and CDR2: MNHEY and SMNVEV (reference sequence). V dropped 5 bases and J dropped 2 bases, with 7 bases sitting between them. This CDR3 has 12 amino acids. The chain's CDR3 is CASSPKPYEQYF. CDR3 sequence (DNA): TGTGCCAGCAGTCCCAAACCCTACGAGCAGTACTTC.

This clone was counted ten times or more. Additional DNA sequences in this sample encode the identical CDR3. The rearrangement links TRBV19 to TRBJ2-7; D unclear. The V gene lost 4 bases and the J gene lost 3 bases, with 4 bases spanning the gap. The CDR3 is made up of 11 amino acids. Germline V gene lookup returns CDR1 LNHDA and CDR2 SQIVND (reference sequence). The CDR3 is CASSNSYEQYF. The CDR3 DNA sequence: TGTGCCAGTAGTAACAGCTACGAGCAGTACTTC.

The rearrangement uses TRBV4-2 and TRBJ1-2, with D hard to call. The CDR3 has 16 amino acids. With 1 base removed from V and 0 bases from J, the gap between germline ends came to 12 bases. The germline V gene encodes CDR1 LGHNA and CDR2 YNFKEQ. The CDR3 loop reads CASSQGANVPNYGYTF. Here the CDR3 DNA reads TGTGCCAGCAGCCAAGGGGCTAACGTTCCTAACTATGGCTACACCTTC.

The chain joins TRBV6-5 to TRBJ2-7; 9 positions match TRBD1. This CDR3 has 14 amino acids. The V gene's germline CDR1 is MNHEY and CDR2 SVGAGI. With 6 bases clipped from V and 1 base from J, the junction kept 4 bases outside the gene matches. In DNA form, the CDR3 reads TGTGCCAGCAGCCAGGGACAGGGATCCTACGAGCAGTACTTC. Residues: CASSQGQGSYEQYF.

V gene TRBV14 combines with J gene TRBJ2-3; 9 nucleotides line up with TRBD1. The CDR3 has 12 residues. V shed 6 bases and J 5 bases; nucleotides not matched to a gene: 0. Germline CDR1 reads SGHDN; CDR2 reads FVKESK. CDR3 sequence reads: CASRDRGDTQYF. DNA for the CDR3: TGTGCCAGCAGGGACAGGGGAGATACGCAGTATTTT.

This sequence joins TRBV13 and TRBJ2-7, with D perhaps matching TRBD1 or TRBD2 (6 bases each). V gave up 0 bases and J gave up 3 bases, with 12 bases separating them. There are 15 residues in the CDR3. CDR1 and CDR2 (germline): PRHDT, FYEKMQ (reference sequence). For the CDR3, the DNA is TGTGCCAGCAGCTTAGGAGGTAGGGGGGACTACGAGCAGTACTTC. This sequence encodes CASSLGGRGDYEQYF. Complete variable domain (other parts from reference TRBV13 and TRBJ2-7): AAGVIQSPRHLIKEKRETATLKCYPIPRHDTVYWYQQGPGQDPQFLISFYEKMQSDKGSIPDRFSAQQFSDYHSELNMSSLELGDSALYFCASSLGGRGDYEQYFGPGTRLTVT.

CDR3 in amino acids: CASSIVGLAFNEQFF. In nucleotides, the CDR3 is TGTGCCAGTAGTATAGTCGGGCTAGCTTTCAATGAGCAGTTCTTC. The chain links TRBV19 to TRBJ2-1, with TRBD2 as a possible D gene (5 bases). This CDR3 region has 15 residues. From germline, CDR1 is LNHDA and CDR2 SQIVND (reference sequence). Trimming took off 1 base at V and 6 bases at J, with 13 bases between the two ends.

The CDR3, as DNA: TGTGCCAGCAGCAAAGATCCAGGTACGAGCTATGGCTACACCTTC. Its translation is CASSKDPGTSYGYTF. The chain links TRBV21-1 to TRBJ1-2; TRBD1, the D gene given by the table, was not confirmed from the DNA. TRBV21-1 is marked as a pseudogene. The CDR3 sequence is 15 residues long.

Here the CDR3 reads CASRGQQETQYF. The CDR3 coding sequence is TGTGCCAGCAGAGGACAGCAAGAGACCCAGTACTTC. The chain joins TRBV6-5 to TRBJ2-5; TRBD1 might be the D (6 bases). Germline CDR1 and CDR2: MNHEY and SVGAGI. V dropped 6 bases and J dropped 2 bases, with 7 bases sitting between them. This CDR3 is built from 12 residues.

The chain uses TRBV29-1 and TRBJ2-7, with 9 nucleotides matching TRBD1. Per the germline V gene, CDR1 is SQVTM and CDR2 is ANQGSEA. The CDR3 length is 14 residues. Trimming at V came to 7 bases and at J to 2 bases, leaving 9 bases not matched to a gene. CDR3 loop: CSAGGGQGTYEQYF. The DNA of the CDR3 is TGCAGCGCCGGAGGGGGACAGGGAACCTACGAGCAGTACTTC.

The CDR3 spells CASSLGLTGADTGELFF. The CDR3 coding sequence is TGTGCCAGCAGCTTAGGATTGACAGGGGCTGACACCGGGGAGCTGTTTTTT. This chain uses TRBV5-5 with TRBJ2-2, with 8 nucleotides matching TRBD1. Per the germline V gene, CDR1 is SGHKS and CDR2 is YYEKEE (reference sequence). The CDR3 covers 17 residues. With V trimmed by 2 bases and J by 3 bases, 9 bases remained unmatched.

The gene calls are TRBV5-1 and TRBJ2-3, with a weak D call TRBD2 (7 bases). Deletions cut 5 bases from V and 4 bases from J, with 17 bases between. CDR1 and CDR2 (germline): SGHRS, YFSETQ. This CDR3 contains 15 residues. The CDR3 region is CASSGNGGLPDTQYF. The CDR3 DNA reads as TGCGCCAGCAGTGGGAACGGGGGGCTTCCAGATACGCAGTATTTT.

This clone was picked up one time. The chain recombines TRBV7-2 with TRBJ2-7; 9 nucleotides line up with TRBD2. Per germline, CDR1 SGHTA and CDR2 FQGNSA. CDR3 size: 15 residues. The J segment lost 2 bases and the V segment lost 1 base, leaving 3 bases of the junction unmatched. The CDR3 coding sequence is TGTGCCAGCAGCTTAGGGCCTAGCGGGGCCTACGAGCAGTACTTC. It codes for CASSLGPSGAYEQYF.

The count of this clone is one. This chain links TRBV6-5 with TRBJ2-2, with TRBD2 identical over 8 bases. CDR3 length: 13 amino acids. V gave up 7 bases and J gave up 6 bases; unmatched junction bases: 4. Germline V gene lookup returns CDR1 MNHEY and CDR2 SVGAGI. CDR3 coding DNA: TGTGCCAGCACCGCCGGGGGGGCCGGGGAGCTGTTTTTT. Its protein is CASTAGGAGELFF.

The chain couples TRBV18 to TRBJ2-5; D gene uncertain. The CDR3 has 14 amino acids. CDR1 and CDR2 from the germline V gene are KGHSH and LQKENI. The ends were cut back, 4 bases at V and 7 bases at J, with 16 bases in the middle. CDR3 bases: TGTGCCAGCTCACTCACTAAAAACGACGCGACCCAGTACTTC. It encodes CASSLTKNDATQYF.

The J gene is TRBJ2-3, the V gene TRBV11-3, with D maybe TRBD2 (6 bases). The CDR3 spans 15 residues. Trimming cost V 6 bases and J 4 bases, with 17 bases left between them. The germline V gene has CDR1 SGHNT and CDR2 YENEEA. The CDR3 is CASSPRSGGADTQYF. CDR3 in DNA: TGTGCCAGCAGTCCTAGAAGTGGCGGGGCAGATACGCAGTATTTT.

The rearrangement uses TRBV9 and TRBJ2-5; D call uncertain. Germline CDR1 is SGDLS and CDR2 is YYNGEE. The CDR3 spans 11 residues. V dropped 3 bases and J dropped 3 bases, with 3 bases sitting between them. In DNA, the CDR3 is TGTGCCAGCAGCGACGAAGAGACCCAGTACTTC. This encodes CASSDEETQYF.

This chain uses TRBV11-3 with TRBJ1-1; D gene ambiguous. Looked up from germline, CDR1 is SGHNT and CDR2 is YENEEA. This CDR3 has 13 residues. Trimming removed 6 bases from V and 14 bases from J, with 22 bases in between. The CDR3 coding sequence is TGTGCCAGCAGTCCCGGGGATCTTTCGGCTACATTCTTT. Its protein product is CASSPGDLSATFF.

The chain has TRBV4-3 and TRBJ1-1, with D possibly matching TRBD1 (6 bases). The CDR3 is 15 residues long. The germline V gene encodes CDR1 LGHNA and CDR2 YSLEER. V was clipped by 1 base and J by 4 bases, with 13 bases between them. CDR3: CASSQAQRGGTEAFF. The CDR3 region has the DNA TGCGCCAGCAGCCAAGCCCAGAGGGGGGGCACTGAAGCTTTCTTT.

The chain has TRBV9 and TRBJ1-1; D ambiguous. CDR1 and CDR2 (germline): SGDLS, YYNGEE. CDR3 size: 14 residues. Trimming left V 3 bases short and J 4 bases short, with 13 bases between. The CDR3 sequence: CASSAPTPGTEAFF. The CDR3, as DNA: TGTGCCAGCAGCGCCCCCACACCCGGCACTGAAGCTTTCTTT. Drawing the rest from reference TRBV9 and TRBJ1-1, the complete variable domain is DSGVTQTPKHLITATGQRVTLRCSPRSGDLSVYWYQQSLDQGLQFLIQYYNGEERAKGNILERFSAQQFPDLHSELNLSSLELGDSALYFCASSAPTPGTEAFFGQGTRLTVV.

The V gene is TRBV19, the J gene TRBJ2-3; D gene ambiguous. CDR1 and CDR2 from the germline V gene are LNHDA and SQIVND (reference sequence). The V end lost 1 base, the J end lost 6 bases, and 11 bases lay between the germline ends. The CDR3 consists of 14 residues. The CDR3 DNA sequence: TGTGCCAGTAGTATAGGGGTCGTAGGGGATACGCAGTATTTT. Encoded protein: CASSIGVVGDTQYF.